The rows below give T cell receptor beta chains drawn from one sample of a study of OX40 agonist ivuxolimab in advanced cancers. Profiled with immunoSEQ multiplex PCR; TCRdb holds only in-frame clones, not every one. Altogether more than 55,000 clones are present, 85% being singletons, with the ten largest covering 6.1%. The starting material was CD4+ or CD8+ T cells sorted from blood, obtained in a trial of the OX40 agonist ivuxolimab. These receptors came from an adult with an advanced solid tumor such as melanoma, head and neck, liver or kidney cancer. CDR3s include the opening cysteine and the closing phenylalanine or tryptophan. D genes are given only for firm matches.

D gene	V gene	J gene	CDR3 DNA	CDR3 protein
TRBD2	TRBV4-3	TRBJ2-5	TGCGCCAGCAGCCAAGCGGGAGGCCCAGAGACCCAGTACTTC	CASSQAGGPETQYF
NA	TRBV15	TRBJ2-3	TGTGCCACCAGCAGAGATACACCAGACAGAATATTAGATACGCAGTATTTT	CATSRDTPDRILDTQYF
NA	TRBV15	TRBJ1-4	TGTGCCACCAGGGGGACCTCCCAGGGGGAAAAACTGTTTTTT	CATRGTSQGEKLFF
NA	TRBV6-5	TRBJ1-2	TGTGCCAGCAGTGGGGGCTATGGCTACACCTTC	CASSGGYGYTF
NA	TRBV9	TRBJ2-6	TGTGCCAGCAGAGCAGGCCACTCTGGGGCCAACGTCCTGACTTTC	CASRAGHSGANVLTF
NA	TRBV4-3	TRBJ1-1	TGCGCCAGCAGCCAAGATATTGGGCCGAACACTGAAGCTTTCTTT	CASSQDIGPNTEAFF
TRBD1	TRBV4-2	TRBJ2-1	TGTGCCAGCAGCCGGAGACAGGGCTCCTACAATGAGCAGTTCTTC	CASSRRQGSYNEQFF
TRBD1	TRBV11-2	TRBJ2-7	TGTGCCAGCAGCTTAGGAGGGACAGGGCCCTACGAGCAGTACTTC	CASSLGGTGPYEQYF
TRBD1	TRBV14	TRBJ1-2	TGTGCCAGCAGCCAAATCGACAGGGGTTATGGCTACACCTTC	CASSQIDRGYGYTF
NA	TRBV27	TRBJ1-1	TGTGCCAGCAGTTTAACGTTTTCGGGGGAAGCTTTCTTT	CASSLTFSGEAFF
TRBD2	TRBV9	TRBJ2-1	TGTGCCAGCAGCGTACGGACTAGCGGGGGGAACCCCTCCTACAATGAGCAGTTCTTC	CASSVRTSGGNPSYNEQFF
TRBD1	TRBV19	TRBJ2-4	TGTGCCAGTAGTCCCCGGACAGGGGGTTTTGACATTCAGTACTTC	CASSPRTGGFDIQYF
TRBD1	TRBV10-2	TRBJ2-7	TGCGCCAGCAGTGAGACAGGGGGCGGCGAGCAGTACTTC	CASSETGGGEQYF
TRBD1	TRBV14	TRBJ2-7	TGTGCCAGCAGCCAGGGGACAGGGCATCTCTACGAGCAGTACTTC	CASSQGTGHLYEQYF
NA	TRBV5-1	TRBJ1-1	TGCGCCAGCAGCTCAGACAGGATGAACACTGAAGCTTTCTTT	CASSSDRMNTEAFF
TRBD1	TRBV28	TRBJ1-2	TGTGCCACGTTAGGGACAGGGGGTTTCGGCTACACCTTC	CATLGTGGFGYTF
TRBD1	TRBV5-1	TRBJ2-5	TGCGCCAGCAGCTTGGAGGACAGGGAAGAGACCCAGTACTTC	CASSLEDREETQYF
NA	TRBV7-9	TRBJ2-5	TGTGCCAGCAGCCCCTCCCGAGGGATTCAAGAGACCCAGTACTTC	CASSPSRGIQETQYF
NA	TRBV4-2	TRBJ2-7	TGTGCCAGCAGCCAAGAGGGGTTTCAAGGGACCGAGCAGTACTTC	CASSQEGFQGTEQYF
NA	TRBV19	TRBJ1-1	TGTGCCAGTAGTATTACGGCAGCCGCTAGGGGTGAAGCTTTCTTT	CASSITAAARGEAFF
TRBD1	TRBV7-2	TRBJ2-7	TGTGCCAGCAGCCCCATGACAGGGTCCTCCTACGAGCAGTACTTC	CASSPMTGSSYEQYF
NA	TRBV28	TRBJ1-1	TGTGCCAGCAGTGGGGGACGGAGGAACACTGAAGCTTTCTTT	CASSGGRRNTEAFF
NA	TRBV5-6	TRBJ2-7	TGTGCCAGCAGTTTCCAGGGCTACGAGCAGTACTTC	CASSFQGYEQYF
NA	TRBV7-3	TRBJ1-1	TGTGCCAGCAGCTTAGCGGGAGTCGCTGAAGCTTTCTTT	CASSLAGVAEAFF